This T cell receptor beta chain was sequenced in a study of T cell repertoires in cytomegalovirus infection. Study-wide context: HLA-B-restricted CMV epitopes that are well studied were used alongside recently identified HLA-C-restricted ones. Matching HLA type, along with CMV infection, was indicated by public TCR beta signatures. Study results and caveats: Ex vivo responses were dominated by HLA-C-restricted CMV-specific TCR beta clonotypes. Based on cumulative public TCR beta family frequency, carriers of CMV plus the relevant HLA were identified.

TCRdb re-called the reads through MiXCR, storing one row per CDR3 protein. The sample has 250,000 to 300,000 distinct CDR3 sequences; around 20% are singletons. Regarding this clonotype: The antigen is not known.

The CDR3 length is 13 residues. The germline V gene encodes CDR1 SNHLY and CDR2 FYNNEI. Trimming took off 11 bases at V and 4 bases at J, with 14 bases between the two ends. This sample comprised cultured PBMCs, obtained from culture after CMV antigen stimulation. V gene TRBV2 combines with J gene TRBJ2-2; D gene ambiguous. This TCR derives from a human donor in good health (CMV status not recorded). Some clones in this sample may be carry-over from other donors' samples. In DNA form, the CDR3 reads TGTGCCCTGAAGAAGTTTGTCACCGGGGAGCTGTTTTTT. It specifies CALKKFVTGELFF.